The TCR beta chain under discussion was sequenced for a study of Ad26.COV2.S vaccination and SARS-CoV-2 variants. TCRdb keeps only in-frame clones here, not all; method: immunoSEQ multiplex PCR. The table records about 350,000 clones, about 90% of them present only once. The count of this clone is one. This same CDR3 is encoded by further DNA sequences in the sample. This receptor was identified in a human donor who had recovered from COVID-19. This specimen was peripheral blood, taken after recovery from COVID-19.

The CDR3 bases are TGTGCCAGCAGTTACGAGGGAATGCATGGCTACACCTTC. Its protein is CASSYEGMHGYTF. V gene TRBV6-5 combines with J gene TRBJ1-2; D gene uncertain. V was pared by 2 bases and J by 6 bases, with 10 bases between. Per germline, CDR1 MNHEY and CDR2 SVGAGI. The CDR3 is made up of 13 amino acids.